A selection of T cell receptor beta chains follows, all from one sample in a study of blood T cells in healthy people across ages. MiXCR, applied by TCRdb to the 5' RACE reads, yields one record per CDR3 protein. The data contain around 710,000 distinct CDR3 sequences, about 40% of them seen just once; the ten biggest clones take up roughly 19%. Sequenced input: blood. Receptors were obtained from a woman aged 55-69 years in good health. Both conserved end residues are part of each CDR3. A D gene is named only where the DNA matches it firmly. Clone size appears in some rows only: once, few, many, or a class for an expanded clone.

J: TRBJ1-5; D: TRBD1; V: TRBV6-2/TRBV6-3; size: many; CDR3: CASSYRDRDQPQHF; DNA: TGTGCCAGCAGTTATCGCGACAGGGATCAGCCCCAGCATTTT
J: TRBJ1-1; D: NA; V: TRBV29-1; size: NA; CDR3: CSVVVENTEAFF; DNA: TGCAGCGTTGTTGTGGAGAACACTGAAGCTTTCTTT
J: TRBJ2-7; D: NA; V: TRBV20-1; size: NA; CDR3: CSARSELYNEQYF; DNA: TGCAGTGCTAGAAGTGAACTCTACAATGAGCAGTACTTC
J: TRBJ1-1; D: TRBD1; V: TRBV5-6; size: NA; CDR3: CASSLAGAGGVLTEAFF; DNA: TGTGCCAGCAGCTTGGCGGGGGCAGGGGGGGTCTTGACTGAAGCTTTCTTT
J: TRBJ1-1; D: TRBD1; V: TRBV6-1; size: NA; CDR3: CASSENFGQGSYRAEAFF; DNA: TGTGCCAGCAGTGAGAATTTTGGACAGGGATCGTACCGGGCTGAAGCTTTCTTT
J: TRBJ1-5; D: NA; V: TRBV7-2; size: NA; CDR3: CASSLDPPGLNQPQHF; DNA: TGTGCCAGCAGCTTAGACCCCCCAGGGTTAAATCAGCCCCAGCATTTT
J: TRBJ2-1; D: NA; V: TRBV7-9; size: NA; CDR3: CASSLAWDPRDKEQFF; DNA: TGTGCCAGCAGCTTAGCCTGGGACCCCAGGGATAAGGAGCAGTTCTTC
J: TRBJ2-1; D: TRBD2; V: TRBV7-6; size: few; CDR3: CASSWRGTSGDNEQFF; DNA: TGTGCCAGCAGCTGGAGAGGGACTAGCGGGGACAATGAGCAGTTCTTC
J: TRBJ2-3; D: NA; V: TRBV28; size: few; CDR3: CASFRGGAGRTDTQYF; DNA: TGTGCCAGTTTCAGGGGGGGGGCCGGTAGGACAGATACGCAGTATTTT
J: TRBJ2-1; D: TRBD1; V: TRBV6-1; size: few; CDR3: CATDRDGNEQFF; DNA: TGTGCCACCGACAGGGACGGCAATGAGCAGTTCTTC
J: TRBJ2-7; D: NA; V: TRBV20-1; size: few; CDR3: CSARDHGPTPSRYF; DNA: TGCAGTGCTAGAGATCACGGCCCGACCCCTAGTCGGTACTTC
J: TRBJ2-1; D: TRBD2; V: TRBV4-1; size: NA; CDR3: CASSLGLAGDHEQFF; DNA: TGCGCCAGCAGCCTAGGACTAGCCGGTGACCATGAGCAGTTCTTC
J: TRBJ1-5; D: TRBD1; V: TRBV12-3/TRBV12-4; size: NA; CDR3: CASSFWTGGQPQHF; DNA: TGTGCCAGCAGTTTTTGGACAGGGGGTCAGCCCCAGCATTTT
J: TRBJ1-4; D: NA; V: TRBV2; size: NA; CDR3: CASSDGIANEKLFF; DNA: TGTGCCAGCAGTGATGGGATCGCTAATGAAAAACTGTTTTTT
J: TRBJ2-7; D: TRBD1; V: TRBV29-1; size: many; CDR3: CSVDGVEGQGANYEQYF; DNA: TGCAGCGTTGACGGGGTAGAGGGACAGGGGGCCAACTACGAGCAGTACTTC
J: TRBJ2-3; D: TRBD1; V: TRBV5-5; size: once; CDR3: CSSSRQGGPDTQYF; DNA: TGTTCCAGCAGCCGACAGGGGGGACCAGATACGCAGTATTTT
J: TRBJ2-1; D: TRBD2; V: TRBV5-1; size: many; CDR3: CASSLALAGVNEQFF; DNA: TGTGCCAGCAGCTTAGCACTAGCGGGAGTAAATGAGCAGTTCTTC
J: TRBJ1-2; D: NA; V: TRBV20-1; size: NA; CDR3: CSARLQGQNLYTF; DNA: TGCAGTGCTAGACTGCAGGGACAAAATTTATACACCTTC
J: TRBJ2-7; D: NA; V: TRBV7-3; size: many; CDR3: CASSLISGVEQYF; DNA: TGTGCCAGCAGCTTAATTTCTGGGGTTGAGCAGTACTTC
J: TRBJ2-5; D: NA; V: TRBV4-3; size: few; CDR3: CASSQAEGGTQYF; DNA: TGCGCCAGCAGCCAAGCGGAGGGGGGGACCCAGTACTTC
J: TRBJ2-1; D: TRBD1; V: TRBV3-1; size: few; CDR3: CASSQVGQGDEQFF; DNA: TGTGCCAGCAGCCAAGTGGGACAGGGCGATGAGCAGTTCTTC
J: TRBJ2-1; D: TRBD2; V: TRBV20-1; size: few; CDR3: CSARGLAGGYEQFF; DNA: TGCAGTGCTAGGGGACTAGCGGGAGGATATGAGCAGTTCTTC
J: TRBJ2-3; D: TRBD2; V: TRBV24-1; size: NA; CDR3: CATSDPGLAGADTQYF; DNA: TGTGCCACCAGTGACCCAGGACTAGCGGGAGCAGATACGCAGTATTTT
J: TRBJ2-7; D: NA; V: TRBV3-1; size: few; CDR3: CASSQGGLYEQYF; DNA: TGTGCCAGCAGCCAGGGGGGGCTCTACGAGCAGTACTTC
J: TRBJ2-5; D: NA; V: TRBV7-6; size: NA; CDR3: CASTPDGLQETQYF; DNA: TGTGCCAGCACTCCGGATGGGCTACAAGAGACCCAGTACTTC
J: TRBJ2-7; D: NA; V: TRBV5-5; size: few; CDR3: CASSPTEVKTPYYEQYF; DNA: TGTGCCAGCAGCCCGACTGAGGTAAAAACCCCCTACTACGAGCAGTACTTC
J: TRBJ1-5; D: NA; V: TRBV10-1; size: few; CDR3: CAFGSRRANQPQHF; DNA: TGCGCCTTCGGGTCGCGGAGAGCCAATCAGCCCCAGCATTTT
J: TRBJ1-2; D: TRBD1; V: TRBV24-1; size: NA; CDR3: CATGDHGTAYGYTF; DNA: TGTGCCACCGGTGATCACGGGACAGCATATGGCTACACCTTC
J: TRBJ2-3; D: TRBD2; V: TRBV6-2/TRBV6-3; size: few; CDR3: CASSYSINSGGSTDTQYF; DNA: TGTGCCAGCAGTTACTCGATAAACAGCGGGGGGAGCACAGATACGCAGTATTTT
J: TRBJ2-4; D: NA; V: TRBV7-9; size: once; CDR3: CASSSGELAKNIQYF; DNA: TGTGCCAGCAGCTCAGGGGAGTTAGCCAAAAACATTCAGTACTTC
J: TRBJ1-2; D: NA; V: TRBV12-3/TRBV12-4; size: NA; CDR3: CVSSFDDYGYTF; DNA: TGTGTCAGCAGTTTCGACGATTATGGCTACACCTTC
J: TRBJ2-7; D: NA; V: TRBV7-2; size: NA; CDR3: CASSSNPGPGYEQYF; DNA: TGTGCCAGCAGTTCTAATCCGGGACCAGGCTACGAGCAGTACTTC
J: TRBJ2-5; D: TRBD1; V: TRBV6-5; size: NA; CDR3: CASSRTGIQTQYF; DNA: TGTGCCAGCAGTCGGACAGGAATTCAGACCCAGTACTTC
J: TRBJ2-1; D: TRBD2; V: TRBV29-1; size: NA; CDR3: CSALLAGQETQFF; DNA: TGCAGCGCCCTACTAGCGGGGCAAGAGACCCAGTTCTTC
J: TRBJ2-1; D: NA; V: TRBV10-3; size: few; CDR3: CAIRQRGLDLDEQFF; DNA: TGTGCCATCAGGCAGAGGGGACTGGACTTGGATGAGCAGTTCTTC
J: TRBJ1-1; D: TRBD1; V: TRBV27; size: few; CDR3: CASSPNRGRNTEAFF; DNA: TGTGCCAGCAGTCCCAACAGGGGGCGCAACACTGAAGCTTTCTTT
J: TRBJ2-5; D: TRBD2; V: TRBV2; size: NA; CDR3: CASTREAGLAYNEQYF; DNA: TGTGCCAGCACCCGGGAGGCGGGACTAGCATACAATGAGCAGTACTTC
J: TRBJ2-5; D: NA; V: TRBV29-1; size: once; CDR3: CSVEVSRGGVETQYF; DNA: TGCAGCGTTGAAGTCAGTCGAGGGGGGGTAGAGACCCAGTACTTC
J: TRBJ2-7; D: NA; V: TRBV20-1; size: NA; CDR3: CSAGRDEQYF; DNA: TGCAGTGCTGGAAGAGACGAGCAGTACTTC
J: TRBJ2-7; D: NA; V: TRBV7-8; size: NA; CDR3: CASSLGRLRSEEQYF; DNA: TGTGCCAGCAGCTTAGGTCGTCTCAGGTCGGAAGAGCAGTACTTC
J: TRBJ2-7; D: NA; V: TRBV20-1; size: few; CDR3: CSAPQRSGGYEQYF; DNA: TGCAGTGCTCCCCAGCGGTCTGGTGGGTACGAGCAGTACTTC
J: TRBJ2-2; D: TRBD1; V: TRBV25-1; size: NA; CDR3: CASSPIRDRGDGELFF; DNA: TGTGCCAGCAGTCCTATTAGGGACAGGGGTGACGGGGAGCTGTTTTTT
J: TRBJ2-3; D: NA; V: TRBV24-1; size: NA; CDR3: CAARGRGADTQYF; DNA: TGCGCCGCCAGGGGCAGGGGGGCAGATACGCAGTATTTT
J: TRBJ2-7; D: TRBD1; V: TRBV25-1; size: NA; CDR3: CACSGQGSEQYF; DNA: TGTGCCTGCAGTGGACAGGGGAGCGAGCAGTACTTC
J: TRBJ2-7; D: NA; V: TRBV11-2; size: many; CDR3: CASSLGGGSSYEQYF; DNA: TGTGCCAGCAGCTTAGGTGGGGGTAGTTCCTACGAGCAGTACTTC
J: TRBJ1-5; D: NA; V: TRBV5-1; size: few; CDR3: CASSLAEDQPQHF; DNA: TGCGCCAGCAGCTTGGCCGAGGATCAGCCCCAGCATTTT
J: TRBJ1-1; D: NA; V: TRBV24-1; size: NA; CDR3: CATSDFTGMSAFF; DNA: TGTGCCACCAGTGACTTCACAGGGATGAGTGCTTTCTTT
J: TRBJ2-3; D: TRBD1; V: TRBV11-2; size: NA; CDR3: CASSNRGSHLDTQYF; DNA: TGTGCCAGCAGCAACAGGGGGAGCCACCTAGATACGCAGTATTTT
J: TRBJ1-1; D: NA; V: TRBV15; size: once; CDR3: CATTLGGGRGDTEAFF; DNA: TGTGCCACCACTCTAGGGGGGGGCAGAGGGGACACTGAAGCTTTCTTT
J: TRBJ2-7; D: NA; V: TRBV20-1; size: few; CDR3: CSASRPTATRRYEQYF; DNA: TGCAGTGCTAGTCGACCCACTGCGACGAGACGCTACGAGCAGTACTTC